Following are 17 T cell receptor beta chains from one sample sequenced in a study of shared clonotypes between healthy human individuals. Some clones are missing from TCRdb's copy, which holds only in-frame ones; the method was immunoSEQ multiplex PCR. In the table there are 1.4 million to 1.5 million clones, about 96% of which are singletons. Sequencing was done on a sample of naive CD4+ T cells sorted from blood. Subset described: CD45RA+ positively selected. The receptor source for this set is a man aged 25-45 years in good health.

The chain recombines TRBV7-9 with TRBJ2-3, with 9 bases lining up with TRBD2. With V trimmed by 3 bases and J by 0 bases, 10 bases remained unmatched. The CDR3 length is 18 residues. Germline CDR1 SEHNR, CDR2 FQNEAQ (reference sequence). The CDR3 sequence: CASSLPAGTSTSTDTQYF. The CDR3 DNA is TGTGCCAGCAGCTTGCCGGCCGGGACTAGCACTAGCACAGATACGCAGTATTTT.

The rearrangement joins TRBV5-4 to TRBJ2-7, with 11 bases lining up with TRBD1. The CDR3 covers 13 residues. Trimming at V came to 4 bases and at J to 8 bases, leaving 5 bases not matched to a gene. Germline CDR1 reads SGHNT; CDR2 reads YYREEE (reference sequence). This CDR3 reads CASSRKDRGQQYF. Here the CDR3 DNA reads TGTGCCAGCAGCCGGAAGGACAGGGGGCAGCAGTACTTC.

To note about this clone: An end of the junction does not agree with germline; a read error may underlie this. This chain links TRBV29-1 with TRBJ2-1; D may be TRBD2 (5 bases). This CDR3 has 12 residues. CDR1 is SQVTM, CDR2 ANQGSEA, per germline. This CDR3 reads CSVRPADFWVLF. CDR3 nucleotide sequence: TGCAGCGTACGTCCAGCGGACTTTTGGGTTCTCTTC.

V is TRBV5-1 and J is TRBJ2-7; TRBD1 might be the D (7 bases). V shed 3 bases and J shed 5 bases, with 12 bases lying between them. The CDR3 length is 13 residues. Germline lookup yields CDR1 SGHRS and CDR2 YFSETQ. The CDR3 loop reads CASSYLRGDEQYF. The CDR3 DNA sequence: TGCGCCAGCAGCTACCTCAGGGGGGACGAGCAGTACTTC.

In regard to this clone: This specimen includes other DNA sequences encoding the same CDR3. CDR3 bases: TGCGCCAGCAGCTTGGCAACAGGGGCCTACAATGAGCAGTTCTTC. Amino acids: CASSLATGAYNEQFF. The chain uses TRBV5-1 and TRBJ2-1, with 7 nucleotides matching TRBD1. This CDR3 comprises 15 residues. V lost 0 bases, J lost 2 bases, and 2 bases stayed unmatched. The germline CDR1 and CDR2 sequences are SGHRS and YFSETQ.

The chain carries TRBV5-8 and TRBJ2-7; D gene ambiguous. Per the germline V gene, CDR1 is SGHTS and CDR2 is YDEGEE. The CDR3 is made up of 9 amino acids. V was pared by 3 bases and J by 10 bases, with 5 bases between. For the CDR3, the DNA is TGTGCCAGCAGCTGGCTCCAGTACTTC. Protein: CASSWLQYF. The complete variable domain, with remaining parts taken from reference TRBV5-8 and TRBJ2-7, reads EAGVTQSPTHLIKTRGQQATLRCSPISGHTSVYWYQQALGLGLQFLLWYDEGEERNRGNFPPRFSGRQFPNYSSELNVNALELEDSALYLCASSWLQYFGPGTRLTVT.

V and J are TRBV4-3 and TRBJ2-7, with TRBD1 matching 10 bases. J lost 6 bases, V lost 1 base, and 6 bases had no gene match. Germline V lookup: CDR1 LGHNA, CDR2 YSLEER. CDR3 length equals 15 residues. The CDR3 region has the DNA TGCGCCAGCAGCCAAGCTAGACAGGGGGCCCGCGAGCAGTACTTC. Translating it yields CASSQARQGAREQYF.

V gene TRBV7-2 combines with J gene TRBJ1-1, with unresolved D. Trimming shortened V by 1 base and J by 6 bases, and 15 bases separated the two germline ends. The CDR3 consists of 15 residues. Looked up from germline, CDR1 is SGHTA and CDR2 is FQGNSA. The CDR3 coding sequence is TGTGCCAGCAGCTTAGTGGGCGCGAGCGGGGCTGAAGCTTTCTTT. Residues: CASSLVGASGAEAFF.

This chain links TRBV4-2 with TRBJ2-3, with unresolved D. This CDR3 contains 16 residues. Germline values: CDR1 LGHNA, CDR2 YNFKEQ. Trimming pared 0 bases from V and 2 bases from J, leaving 12 bases between. The CDR3 loop is CASSQEWSSSTDTQYF. CDR3 sequence (DNA): TGTGCCAGCAGCCAAGAGTGGTCCTCGTCCACAGATACGCAGTATTTT.

The chain uses TRBV9 and TRBJ2-3; no reliable D call. The germline V and J ends were trimmed by 0 bases and 4 bases, with 3 bases remaining between them. This CDR3 region has 12 residues. Germline V lookup: CDR1 SGDLS, CDR2 YYNGEE. CDR3 coding DNA: TGTGCCAGCAGCGTAGAACCAGATACGCAGTATTTT. As protein: CASSVEPDTQYF.

V gene TRBV10-3 combines with J gene TRBJ2-7, with 12 bases lining up with TRBD1. V shed 6 bases, J shed 5 bases, and the junction held 5 bases outside the gene matches. Germline CDR1 reads ENHRY; CDR2 reads SYGVKD. The CDR3 is 14 amino acids. CDR3 sequence reads: CAIRPGTGGNEQYF. The CDR3 nucleotides are TGTGCCATCAGGCCCGGGACAGGGGGCAACGAGCAGTACTTC.

The V gene is TRBV11-2, the J gene TRBJ2-3; D is possibly TRBD2 (6 bases). This CDR3 is built from 15 residues. CDR1 and CDR2 from the germline V gene are SGHAT and FQNNGV. Trimming shortened V by 1 base and J by 4 bases, and 12 bases separated the two germline ends. CDR3 loop: CASSLATGVADTQYF. The CDR3 DNA is TGTGCCAGCAGCTTAGCAACGGGAGTCGCAGATACGCAGTATTTT.

The chain is built from TRBV7-3 and TRBJ2-7, with 8 bases that match TRBD2. CDR1 is SGHTA, CDR2 FQGTGA, per germline. This CDR3 has 15 residues. J lost 4 bases, V lost 5 bases, and 10 bases had no gene match. DNA of the CDR3: TGTGCCAGCAGCCTCCAAGCGGGAGCAGGATACGAGCAGTACTTC. Its translation: CASSLQAGAGYEQYF.

V and J are TRBV28 and TRBJ2-1; perhaps TRBD1 as D (5 bases). Trimming cost V 7 bases and J 8 bases, with 15 bases left between them. Germline values: CDR1 MDHEN, CDR2 SYDVKM. The CDR3 consists of 13 residues. The CDR3 sequence: CASKRGRWDEQFF. The CDR3 DNA reads as TGTGCCAGCAAAAGGGGCCGGTGGGATGAGCAGTTCTTC.

The chain combines TRBV5-4 with TRBJ2-5; D might be TRBD2 (6 bases). Germline CDR1 is SGHNT and CDR2 is YYREEE (reference sequence). This CDR3 has 13 residues. V gave up 4 bases and J gave up 3 bases, with 10 bases separating them. The chain's CDR3 is CASSRGSEETQYF. The CDR3 region has the DNA TGTGCCAGCAGCCGGGGGAGTGAAGAGACCCAGTACTTC.

The rearrangement links TRBV5-4 to TRBJ1-1, with TRBD1 identical over 7 bases. The germline gives CDR1 SGHNT, CDR2 YYREEE (reference sequence). This CDR3 is built from 14 residues. V gave up 4 bases and J gave up 3 bases; unmatched junction bases: 6. The DNA for the CDR3 is TGTGCCAGCAGCGGGAACAGGGGTGACACTGAAGCTTTCTTT. Protein product: CASSGNRGDTEAFF.

There are a few counts of this clone. At the DNA level, this CDR3 is encoded by other sequences in the same sample as well. The chain links TRBV7-9 to TRBJ1-3; D is uncertain. The germline V gene encodes CDR1 SEHNR and CDR2 FQNEAQ (reference sequence). The V end was cut by 5 bases, the J end by 1 base, with 12 bases between. This CDR3 contains 15 residues. The chain's CDR3 is CASSLGGLSGNTIYF. CDR3 bases: TGTGCCAGCAGCCTTGGTGGGCTTTCTGGAAACACCATATATTTT. The entire variable domain, with the rest obtained from reference TRBV7-9 and TRBJ1-3, is as follows: DTGVSQNPRHKITKRGQNVTFRCDPISEHNRLYWYRQTLGQGPEFLTYFQNEAQLEKSRLLSDRFSAERPKGSFSTLEIQRTEQGDSAMYLCASSLGGLSGNTIYFGEGSWLTVV.